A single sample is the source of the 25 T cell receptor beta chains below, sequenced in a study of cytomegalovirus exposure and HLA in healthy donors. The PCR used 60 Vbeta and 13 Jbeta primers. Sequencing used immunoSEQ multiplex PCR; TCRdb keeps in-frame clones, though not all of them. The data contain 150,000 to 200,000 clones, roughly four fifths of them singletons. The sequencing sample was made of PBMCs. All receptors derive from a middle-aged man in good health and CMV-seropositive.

The CDR3 DNA follows: TGTGCCAGCAGCCCCGCCAAGGGGGGGTCGAGGGAGCAGTACTTC. Translation gives CASSPAKGGSREQYF. This sequence joins TRBV14 and TRBJ2-7, with a tentative D call TRBD2 (7 bases). V was clipped by 4 bases and J by 7 bases, with 20 bases between them. Per germline, CDR1 SGHDN and CDR2 FVKESK. The CDR3 has 15 residues.

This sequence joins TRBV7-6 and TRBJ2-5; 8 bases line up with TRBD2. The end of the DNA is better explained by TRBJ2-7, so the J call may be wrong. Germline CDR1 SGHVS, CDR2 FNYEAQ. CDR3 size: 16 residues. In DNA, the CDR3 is TGTGCCAGCAGCTTACAGAGCGGGAGTGGCTCCTACGAGCAGTACTTC. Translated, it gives CASSLQSGSGSYEQYF.

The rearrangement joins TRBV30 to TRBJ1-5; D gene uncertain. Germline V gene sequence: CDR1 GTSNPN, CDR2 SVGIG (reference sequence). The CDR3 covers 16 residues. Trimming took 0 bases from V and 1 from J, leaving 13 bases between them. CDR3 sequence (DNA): TGTGCCTGGAGTGTACCCCCGGGGAAAAGCAATCAGCCCCAGCATTTT. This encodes CAWSVPPGKSNQPQHF.

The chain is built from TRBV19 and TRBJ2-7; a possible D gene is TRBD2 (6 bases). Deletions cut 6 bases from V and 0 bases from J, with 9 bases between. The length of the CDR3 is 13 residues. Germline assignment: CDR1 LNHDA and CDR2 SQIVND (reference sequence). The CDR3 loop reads CASRQRASYEQYF. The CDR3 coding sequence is TGTGCCAGTAGGCAGCGGGCCTCCTACGAGCAGTACTTC.

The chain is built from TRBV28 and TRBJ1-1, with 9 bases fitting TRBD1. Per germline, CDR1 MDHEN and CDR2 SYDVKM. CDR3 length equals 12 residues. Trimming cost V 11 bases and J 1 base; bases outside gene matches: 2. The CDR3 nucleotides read TGTGCCGGGGGACAGGGGAACACTGAAGCTTTCTTT. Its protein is CAGGQGNTEAFF.

CDR3 in amino acids: CAWSEHAGGTGELFF. The CDR3 DNA reads TGTGCCTGGAGTGAGCATGCGGGAGGAACCGGGGAGCTGTTTTTT. V and J are TRBV30 and TRBJ2-2; TRBD2 aligns across 8 bases. Unmatched junction bases numbered 6, after V lost 1 base and J lost 5 bases. The CDR3 totals 15 residues. Germline CDR1 is GTSNPN and CDR2 is SVGIG (reference sequence).

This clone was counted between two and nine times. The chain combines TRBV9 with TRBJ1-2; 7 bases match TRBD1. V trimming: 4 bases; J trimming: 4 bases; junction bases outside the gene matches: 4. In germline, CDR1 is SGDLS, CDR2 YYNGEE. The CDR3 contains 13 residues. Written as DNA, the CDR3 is TGTGCCAGCAGCCCGACAGGGTCCTATGGCTACACCTTC. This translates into CASSPTGSYGYTF.

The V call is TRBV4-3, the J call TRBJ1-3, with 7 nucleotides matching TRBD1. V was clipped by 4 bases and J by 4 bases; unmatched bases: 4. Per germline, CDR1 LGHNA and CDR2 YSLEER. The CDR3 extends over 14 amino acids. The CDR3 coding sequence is TGCGCCAGCAGCCTGACAGGGACAGGAAACACCATATATTTT. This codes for CASSLTGTGNTIYF.

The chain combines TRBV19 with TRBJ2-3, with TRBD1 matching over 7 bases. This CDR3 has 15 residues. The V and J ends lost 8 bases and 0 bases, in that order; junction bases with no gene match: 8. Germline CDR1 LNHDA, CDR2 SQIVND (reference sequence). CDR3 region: CASSEDRWSTDTQYF. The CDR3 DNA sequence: TGTGCCAGTTCCGAGGACAGGTGGAGCACAGATACGCAGTATTTT.

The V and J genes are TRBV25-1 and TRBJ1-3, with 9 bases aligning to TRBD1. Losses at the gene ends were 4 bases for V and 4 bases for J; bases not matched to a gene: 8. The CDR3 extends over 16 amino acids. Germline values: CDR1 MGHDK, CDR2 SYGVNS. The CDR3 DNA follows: TGTGCCAGCAGTGCCCCCGGGACAGGGTCGGGAAACACCATATATTTT. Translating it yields CASSAPGTGSGNTIYF. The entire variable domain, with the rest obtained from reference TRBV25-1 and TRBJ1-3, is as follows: EADIYQTPRYLVIGTGKKITLECSQTMGHDKMYWYQQDPGMELHLIHYSYGVNSTEKGDLSSESTVSRIRTEHFPLTLESARPSHTSQYLCASSAPGTGSGNTIYFGEGSWLTVV.

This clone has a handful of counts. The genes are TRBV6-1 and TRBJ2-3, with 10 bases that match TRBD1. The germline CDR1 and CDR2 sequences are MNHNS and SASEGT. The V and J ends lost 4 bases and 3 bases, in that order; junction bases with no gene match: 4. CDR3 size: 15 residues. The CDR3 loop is CASSAMGQGTDTQYF. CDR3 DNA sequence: TGTGCCAGCAGTGCGATGGGACAGGGGACAGATACGCAGTATTTT.

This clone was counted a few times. CDR3 in DNA: TGTGCCAGCAGCATATCTACGAACACCGGGGAGCTGTTTTTT. This translates into CASSISTNTGELFF. The V call is TRBV11-2, the J call TRBJ2-2; D is undetermined. The CDR3 sequence is 14 residues long. The germline V and J ends were trimmed by 5 bases and 0 bases, with 7 bases remaining between them. CDR1 and CDR2 from the germline V gene are SGHAT and FQNNGV.

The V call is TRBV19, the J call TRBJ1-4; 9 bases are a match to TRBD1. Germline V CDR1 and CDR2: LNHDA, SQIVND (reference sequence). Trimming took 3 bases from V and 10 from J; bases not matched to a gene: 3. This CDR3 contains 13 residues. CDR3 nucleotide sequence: TGTGCCAGTAGTATGGACAGGGGCGGAAAACTGTTTTTT. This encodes CASSMDRGGKLFF.

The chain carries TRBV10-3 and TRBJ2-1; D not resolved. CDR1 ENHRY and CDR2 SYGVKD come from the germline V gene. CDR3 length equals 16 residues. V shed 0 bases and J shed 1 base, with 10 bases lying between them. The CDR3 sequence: CAISESDPRSYNEQFF. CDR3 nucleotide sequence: TGTGCCATCAGTGAGTCGGATCCTAGGTCCTACAATGAGCAGTTCTTC.

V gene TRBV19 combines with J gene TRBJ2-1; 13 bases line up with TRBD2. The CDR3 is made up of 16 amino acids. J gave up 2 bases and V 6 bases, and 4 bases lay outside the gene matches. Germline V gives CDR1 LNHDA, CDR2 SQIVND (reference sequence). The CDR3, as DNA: TGTGCCAGTAGAGGACTAGCGGGAGTTGCCTACAATGAGCAGTTCTTC. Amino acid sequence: CASRGLAGVAYNEQFF.

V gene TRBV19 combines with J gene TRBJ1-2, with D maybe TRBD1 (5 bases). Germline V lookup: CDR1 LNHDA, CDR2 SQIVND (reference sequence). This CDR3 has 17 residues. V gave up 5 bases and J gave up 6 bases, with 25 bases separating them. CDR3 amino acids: CASSAKPAGREGDGYTF. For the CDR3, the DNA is TGTGCCAGTAGTGCCAAACCCGCCGGGAGAGAAGGGGATGGCTACACCTTC. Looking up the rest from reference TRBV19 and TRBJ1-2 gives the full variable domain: DGGITQSPKYLFRKEGQNVTLSCEQNLNHDAMYWYRQDPGQGLRLIYYSQIVNDFQKGDIAEGYSVSREKKESFPLTVTSAQKNPTAFYLCASSAKPAGREGDGYTFGSGTRLTVV.

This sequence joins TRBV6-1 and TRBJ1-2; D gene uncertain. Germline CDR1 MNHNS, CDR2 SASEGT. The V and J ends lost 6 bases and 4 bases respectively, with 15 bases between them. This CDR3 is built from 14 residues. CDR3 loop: CASSPGGESYGYTF. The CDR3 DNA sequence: TGTGCCAGCAGCCCAGGCGGGGAGAGCTATGGCTACACCTTC.

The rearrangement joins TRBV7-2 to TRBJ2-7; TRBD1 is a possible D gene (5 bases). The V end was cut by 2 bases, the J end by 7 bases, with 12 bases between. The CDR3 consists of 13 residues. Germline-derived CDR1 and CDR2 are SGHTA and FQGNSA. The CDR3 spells CASSLTRALEQYF. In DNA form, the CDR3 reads TGTGCCAGCAGCTTAACCAGGGCCTTGGAGCAGTACTTC. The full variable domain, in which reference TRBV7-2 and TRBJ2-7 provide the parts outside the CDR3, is GAGVSQSPSNKVTEKGKDVELRCDPISGHTALYWYRQSLGQGLEFLIYFQGNSAPDKSGLPSDRFSAERTGGSVSTLTIQRTQQEDSAVYLCASSLTRALEQYFGPGTRLTVT.

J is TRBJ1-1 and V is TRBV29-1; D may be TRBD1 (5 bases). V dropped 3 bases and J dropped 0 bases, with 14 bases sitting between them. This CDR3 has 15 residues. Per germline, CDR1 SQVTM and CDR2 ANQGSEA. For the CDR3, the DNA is TGCAGCGTTGACCCCAGGGCTGGGGTGAACACTGAAGCTTTCTTT. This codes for CSVDPRAGVNTEAFF. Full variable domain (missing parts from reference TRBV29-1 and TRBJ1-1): SAVISQKPSRDICQRGTSLTIQCQVDSQVTMMFWYRQQPGQSLTLIATANQGSEATYESGFVIDKFPISRPNLTFSTLTVSNMSPEDSSIYLCSVDPRAGVNTEAFFGQGTRLTVV.

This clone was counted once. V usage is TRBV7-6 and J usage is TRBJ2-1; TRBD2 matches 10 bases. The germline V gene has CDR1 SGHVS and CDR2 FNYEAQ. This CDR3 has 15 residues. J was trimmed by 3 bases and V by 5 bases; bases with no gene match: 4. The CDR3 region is CASSSLAGVYNEQFF. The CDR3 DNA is TGTGCCAGCAGCAGTCTAGCGGGAGTCTACAATGAGCAGTTCTTC.

As DNA, the CDR3 is TGCAGCGTTGTGTCGGGGTACGACTATGGCTACACCTTC. It codes for CSVVSGYDYGYTF. The gene calls are TRBV29-1 and TRBJ1-2; no reliable D call. The CDR3 is 13 amino acids. The germline V gene has CDR1 SQVTM and CDR2 ANQGSEA. V was cut by 4 bases and J by 3 bases, with 12 bases left in between.

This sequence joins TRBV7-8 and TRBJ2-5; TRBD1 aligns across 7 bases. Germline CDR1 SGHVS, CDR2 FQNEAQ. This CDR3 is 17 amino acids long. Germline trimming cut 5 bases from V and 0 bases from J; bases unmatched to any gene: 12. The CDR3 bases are TGTGCCAGCAGCAGAACAGGGGCCTCGCTTCACCAAGAGACCCAGTACTTC. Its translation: CASSRTGASLHQETQYF.

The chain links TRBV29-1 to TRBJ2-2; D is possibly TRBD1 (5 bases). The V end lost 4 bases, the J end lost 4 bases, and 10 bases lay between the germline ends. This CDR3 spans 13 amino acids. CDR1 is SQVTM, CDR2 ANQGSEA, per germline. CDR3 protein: CSVVMTVTGELFF. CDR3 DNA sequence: TGCAGCGTTGTTATGACAGTCACCGGGGAGCTGTTTTTT.

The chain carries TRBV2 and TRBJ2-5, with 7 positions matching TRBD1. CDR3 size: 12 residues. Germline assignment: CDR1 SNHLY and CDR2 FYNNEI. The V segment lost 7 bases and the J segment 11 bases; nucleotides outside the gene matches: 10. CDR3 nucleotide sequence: TGTGCCAGCACCGGGACAGACAGAAAGCAGTACTTC. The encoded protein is CASTGTDRKQYF.

The CDR3 region has the DNA TGTGCCAGCAGTAACAGGGGGCTGAGCACTGAAGCTTTCTTT. Amino acids: CASSNRGLSTEAFF. The genes are TRBV28 and TRBJ1-1; 9 nucleotides match TRBD1. The germline V gene has CDR1 MDHEN and CDR2 SYDVKM. The CDR3 has 14 amino acids. Trimming cost V 5 bases and J 4 bases; bases outside gene matches: 5.